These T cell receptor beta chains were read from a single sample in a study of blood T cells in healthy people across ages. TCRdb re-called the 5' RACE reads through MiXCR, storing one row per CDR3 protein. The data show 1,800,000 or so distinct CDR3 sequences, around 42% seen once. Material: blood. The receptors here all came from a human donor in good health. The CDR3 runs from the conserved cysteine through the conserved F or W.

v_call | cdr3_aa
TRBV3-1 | CASSQGFPRPQRGAYEQYF
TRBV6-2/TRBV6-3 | CAIGVENYGYTF
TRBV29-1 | CSGKTGEETQYF
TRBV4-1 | CASSQVSYEQFF
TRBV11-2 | CASSISFSGDATYNEQYF
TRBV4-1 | CASSSYREIPGELFF
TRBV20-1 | CSARVEAGGQGTQYF
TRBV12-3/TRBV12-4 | CASRSAHTGELFF
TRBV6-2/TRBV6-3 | CASTDDRAPSYEQYF
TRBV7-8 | CASSLAVIALEGIAEAFF
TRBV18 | CASSPTGAGETYNEQFF
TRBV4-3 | CASSQHSLDYGYTF
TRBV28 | CASSPPGLREGYTF
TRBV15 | CATSRELNREKLFF
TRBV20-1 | CSARPIAGSTDTQYF
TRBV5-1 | CASSLDRTGGYTF
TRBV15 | CATSSSPREETQYF
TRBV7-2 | CASSFSRADYNEQFF
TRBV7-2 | CASSLEPSYTEAFF
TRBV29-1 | CSVEDLVGVGSYNEQFF
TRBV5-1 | CASSRSPGEQYF
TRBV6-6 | CASRPGTILEKLFF
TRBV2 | CATNVRDVTYNEQFF
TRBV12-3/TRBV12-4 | CASSTGTAYNEQFF
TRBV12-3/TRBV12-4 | CASSFRGFDGYTF
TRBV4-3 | CASSQSLGFRGRNTEAFF
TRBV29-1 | CGVGTESTEAFF
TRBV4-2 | CASSQADRAIGGYTF
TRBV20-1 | CSATILAKNIQYF
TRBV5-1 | CASSRDPGAWGDEQYF
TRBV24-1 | CATKGAPPNTEAFF
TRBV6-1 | CASSEPGQSNEQFF
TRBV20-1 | CSAGDPLGGSYEQYF
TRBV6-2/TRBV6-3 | CASSFRGGLGNQPQHF
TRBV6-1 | CASRESGHANTGELFF
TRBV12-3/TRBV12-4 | CASSPLRGHNQPQHF
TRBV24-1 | CATSETGRAEAFF
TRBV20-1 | CSARSGLSSYNEQYF
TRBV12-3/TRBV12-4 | CASSLGNSPLHF
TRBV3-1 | CASSQGWGDEQFF
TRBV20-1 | CSARDGRAAKNIQYF
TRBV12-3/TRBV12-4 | CASSPDGVATEAFF
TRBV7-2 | CASSLDSNSYEQYF